This T cell receptor (beta chain) came from a study of cytomegalovirus exposure and HLA in healthy donors. Per germline, CDR1 SGHAT and CDR2 FQNNGV. The CDR3 contains 15 residues. V gave up 4 bases and J gave up 6 bases; unmatched junction bases: 10. Study-level results: About 87% or about 30% of the time was how often most TCR beta V segments were productive, according to an earlier analysis. It was confirmed in vitro that a few of the CMV-associated chains were specific for CMV antigens. Analyzed later, most CMV-associated TCR beta chains appeared HLA-restricted.

The PCR employed 60 Vbeta primers together with 13 Jbeta primers. Clones were read by immunoSEQ multiplex PCR, and TCRdb kept only the in-frame ones, dropping some. Of about 100,000 clones in the sample, less than 90% were seen once. Healthy people donating bone marrow made up the donors. Concerning this clone itself: Its matching antigen is unknown.

The sequence was obtained from a man aged 35 to 55 in good health and CMV-seronegative. V usage is TRBV11-2 and J usage is TRBJ1-1; the match to TRBD1 covers 8 bases. Sequencing was done on a sample of PBMCs. The CDR3 nucleotides are TGTGCCAGCAGCTCCAGAGGACAGGGTTCGGCTGAAGCTTTCTTT. Amino acids: CASSSRGQGSAEAFF.